Listed here are 22 T cell receptor beta chains from one sample, sequenced in a study of CD8 T cells in Susac syndrome. Reverse transcription of about 0.5 to 1 ug RNA used random hexamers. TCRdb reprocessed the immunoSEQ multiplex PCR reads via MiXCR and lists one record per CDR3 protein. The data contain around 150,000 distinct CDR3 sequences, 85% to 95% of them seen just once; the ten biggest clones take up roughly 0.15%. Specimen: CD4+ T cells from PBMCs. These TCRs come from a human donor with Susac syndrome.

This CDR3 is CASSAKDRGETQYF. DNA for the CDR3: TGTGCCAGCAGTGCCAAGGATAGGGGGGAGACCCAGTACTTC. The chain recombines TRBV25-1 with TRBJ2-5; a weak D match, TRBD1 (6 bases). Germline loops: CDR1 MGHDK, CDR2 SYGVNS. This CDR3 is built from 14 residues. V was shortened by 4 bases and J by 5 bases, with 14 bases between the two germline ends.

The chain has TRBV7-9 and TRBJ2-7, with TRBD1 matching over 9 bases. The junction had 23 bases not matched to a gene; V was cut back by 5 bases and J by 6 bases. From germline, CDR1 is SEHNR and CDR2 FQNEAQ (reference sequence). The CDR3 runs 19 residues. The chain's CDR3 is CASSIRGSFYGTGWGEQYF. The CDR3 region has the DNA TGTGCCAGCAGCATTAGAGGCTCCTTTTATGGGACAGGGTGGGGCGAGCAGTACTTC.

J is TRBJ1-1 and V is TRBV29-1, with a weak D call TRBD1 (5 bases). This CDR3 comprises 12 residues. CDR1 is SQVTM and CDR2 is ANQGSEA in the germline V gene. The V gene lost 4 bases and the J gene lost 3 bases, with 9 bases spanning the gap. CDR3 in DNA: TGCAGCGTTGGGGGCGCGGACACTGAAGCTTTCTTT. Protein sequence: CSVGGADTEAFF. The full variable domain, its missing parts supplied by reference TRBV29-1 and TRBJ1-1, is SAVISQKPSRDICQRGTSLTIQCQVDSQVTMMFWYRQQPGQSLTLIATANQGSEATYESGFVIDKFPISRPNLTFSTLTVSNMSPEDSSIYLCSVGGADTEAFFGQGTRLTVV.

The V gene is TRBV4-1, the J gene TRBJ1-4; unclear D gene. The CDR3 spans 16 residues. Trimming took off 0 bases at V and 3 bases at J, with 11 bases between the two ends. The V gene's germline CDR1 is MGHRA and CDR2 YSYEKL. This CDR3 is CASSQDPVPANEKLFF. CDR3 DNA: TGCGCCAGCAGCCAAGACCCCGTCCCAGCTAATGAAAAACTGTTTTTT.

This chain links TRBV20-1 with TRBJ2-2; D unresolved. This CDR3 has 14 residues. V was shortened by 6 bases and J by 6 bases, with 17 bases between the two germline ends. Germline CDR1 DFQATT, CDR2 SNEGSKA (reference sequence). This CDR3 is CSALHQAAAGELFF. CDR3 sequence (DNA): TGCAGTGCCCTACACCAGGCCGCGGCCGGGGAGCTGTTTTTT.

The V call is TRBV15, the J call TRBJ2-5; D not certain. Germline loops: CDR1 LNHNV, CDR2 YYDKDF (reference sequence). The CDR3 is 12 residues long. Deletions cut 1 base from V and 5 bases from J, with 5 bases between. The CDR3, as DNA: TGTGCCACCAGCAGAGTCTCGGAGACCCAGTACTTC. Its translation is CATSRVSETQYF.

This chain joins TRBV21-1 and TRBJ1-5. TRBV21-1 is designated a pseudogene. The CDR3 runs 18 residues. The CDR3 DNA reads as TGTGCCAGCAGCAATATGTTGAACAACTGGTATAGCAATCAGCCCCAGCATTTT. Its translation: CASSNMLNNWYSNQPQHF.

The V gene is TRBV5-1, the J gene TRBJ2-3; no firm D call. CDR3 size: 14 residues. Deletions cut 5 bases from V and 0 bases from J, with 10 bases between. Germline values: CDR1 SGHRS, CDR2 YFSETQ. CDR3 sequence (DNA): TGCGCCAGCAGACTGGGAACTAGCACAGATACGCAGTATTTT. This encodes CASRLGTSTDTQYF.

This clonotype was observed once. The chain is built from TRBV7-2 and TRBJ2-3; D is perhaps TRBD1 (5 bases). The CDR3 has 18 residues. V lost 5 bases, J lost 2 bases, and 23 bases lay in between. CDR1 is SGHTA, CDR2 FQGNSA, per germline. Here the CDR3 DNA reads TGTGCCAGCAGCAGAACAGGACCCTCACTTTCCTACACAGATACGCAGTATTTT. It specifies CASSRTGPSLSYTDTQYF.

The rearrangement links TRBV27 to TRBJ1-5; TRBD1 matches at 9 bases. Trimming cost V 5 bases and J 2 bases; bases outside gene matches: 1. The CDR3 totals 14 residues. Germline V gene sequence: CDR1 MNHEY, CDR2 SMNVEV (reference sequence). The CDR3 region has the DNA TGTGCCAGCAGTACAGGGGGCCGCAATCAGCCCCAGCATTTT. Residues: CASSTGGRNQPQHF.

The rearrangement uses TRBV12-5 and TRBJ2-4, with D perhaps TRBD1 (5 bases). V was pared by 2 bases and J by 0 bases, with 20 bases between. Looked up from germline, CDR1 is LGHNT and CDR2 is FRNRAP. This CDR3 is 19 amino acids long. The CDR3 DNA sequence: TGTGCTAGTGGTTTGTCGACGCCGGAACAGGCGCTAGCCAAAAACATTCAGTACTTC. Its protein product is CASGLSTPEQALAKNIQYF. The full variable domain, completed using reference TRBV12-5 and TRBJ2-4, is DARVTQTPRHKVTEMGQEVTMRCQPILGHNTVFWYRQTMMQGLELLAYFRNRAPLDDSGMPKDRFSAEMPDATLATLKIQPSEPRDSAVYFCASGLSTPEQALAKNIQYFGAGTRLSVL.

This sequence joins TRBV4-1 and TRBJ2-7, with 8 bases that match TRBD1. With 4 bases clipped from V and 3 bases from J, the junction kept 2 bases outside the gene matches. CDR1 and CDR2 (germline): MGHRA, YSYEKL. CDR3 length: 13 amino acids. CDR3 bases: TGCGCCAGCAGCCTGACAGGGGACTACGAGCAGTACTTC. Encoded protein: CASSLTGDYEQYF.

The genes are TRBV7-2 and TRBJ2-7, with 8 bases lining up with TRBD2. The CDR3 runs to 16 residues. The V gene end was trimmed by 2 bases and the J gene end by 1 base; junction bases not matched to a gene: 7. CDR1 SGHTA and CDR2 FQGNSA come from the germline V gene. Here the CDR3 reads CASSLMSSGPSYEQYF. In nucleotides, the CDR3 is TGTGCCAGCAGCTTAATGTCTAGCGGGCCTTCCTACGAGCAGTACTTC.

The V and J genes are TRBV7-8 and TRBJ2-3, with 10 bases that match TRBD2. CDR3 length equals 17 residues. CDR1 and CDR2 from the germline V gene are SGHVS and FQNEAQ. The J segment lost 4 bases and the V segment lost 5 bases, leaving 12 bases of the junction unmatched. CDR3 region: CASSPKAASGGADTQYF. The CDR3 DNA reads TGTGCCAGCAGCCCCAAGGCTGCGAGCGGGGGGGCAGATACGCAGTATTTT.

The rearrangement joins TRBV29-1 to TRBJ2-7; 9 bases align to TRBD1. This CDR3 comprises 14 residues. Germline V gene lookup returns CDR1 SQVTM and CDR2 ANQGSEA. The V segment lost 4 bases and the J segment 3 bases; nucleotides outside the gene matches: 7. CDR3 coding DNA: TGCAGCGTTGTTGCGGACAGGGGCCACTACGAGCAGTACTTC. Its translation: CSVVADRGHYEQYF.

V gene TRBV20-1 combines with J gene TRBJ1-2; the D gene is possibly TRBD1 (5 bases). Trimming removed 0 bases from V and 5 bases from J, with 16 bases in between. Germline V CDR1 and CDR2: DFQATT, SNEGSKA (reference sequence). The CDR3 is 15 amino acids. Written as DNA, the CDR3 is TGCAGTGCTAGAGATCCCCAAGGGGATTTATATGGCTACACCTTC. Its translation is CSARDPQGDLYGYTF.

This rearrangement joins TRBV29-1 to TRBJ2-5; D call uncertain. Between the trimmed V and J ends, which lost 2 bases and 5 bases, there was a span of 15 bases. CDR3 length: 14 amino acids. Germline loops: CDR1 SQVTM, CDR2 ANQGSEA. The CDR3 nucleotides are TGCAGCGTTGAACGCAGGAGCCGCAGGGAGACCCAGTACTTC. Encoded protein: CSVERRSRRETQYF.

The J gene is TRBJ2-6, the V gene TRBV5-1, with 10 bases that match TRBD1. The trim removed 0 bases at V and 1 base at J, leaving 4 bases unmatched. The CDR3 sequence is 18 residues long. CDR1 is SGHRS and CDR2 is YFSETQ in the germline V gene. The CDR3 region has the DNA TGCGCCAGCAGCTTGGCCGGGACAGGGGATTCTGGGGCCAACGTCCTGACTTTC. It is translated as CASSLAGTGDSGANVLTF.

The chain links TRBV6-1 to TRBJ1-2; a weak D match, TRBD1 (6 bases). Germline V lookup: CDR1 MNHNS, CDR2 SASEGT. This CDR3 has 14 residues. V was trimmed by 0 bases and J by 7 bases, leaving 12 bases between them. The CDR3 is CASSEAGRGPGYTF. The CDR3 DNA is TGTGCCAGCAGTGAAGCGGGACGGGGGCCTGGCTACACCTTC.

V is TRBV28 and J is TRBJ1-1; unclear D gene. Trimming shortened V by 6 bases and J by 1 base, and 3 bases separated the two germline ends. The germline V gene encodes CDR1 MDHEN and CDR2 SYDVKM. The CDR3 covers 11 residues. Written as DNA, the CDR3 is TGTGCCAGCAGGGAGAACACTGAAGCTTTCTTT. Residues: CASRENTEAFF. Supplemented by reference TRBV28 and TRBJ1-1, the full variable domain reads DVKVTQSSRYLVKRTGEKVFLECVQDMDHENMFWYRQDPGLGLRLIYFSYDVKMKEKGDIPEGYSVSREKKERFSLILESASTNQTSMYLCASRENTEAFFGQGTRLTVV.

The V and J genes are TRBV29-1 and TRBJ1-1; possible D gene TRBD1, 6 bases. Trimming shortened V by 7 bases and J by 1 base, and 13 bases separated the two germline ends. The CDR3 runs 13 residues. Germline CDR1 and CDR2: SQVTM and ANQGSEA. Written as DNA, the CDR3 is TGCAGCGCATGGACAGCAAAGAACACTGAAGCTTTCTTT. Protein sequence: CSAWTAKNTEAFF.

The chain recombines TRBV9 with TRBJ1-2, with TRBD1 matching over 9 bases. The CDR3 loop spans 13 amino acids. Germline V CDR1 and CDR2: SGDLS, YYNGEE. The junction had 3 bases not matched to a gene; V was cut back by 2 bases and J by 7 bases. The CDR3 spells CASSVLTGGGYTF. The DNA of the CDR3 is TGTGCCAGCAGCGTGTTGACAGGGGGTGGCTACACCTTC.